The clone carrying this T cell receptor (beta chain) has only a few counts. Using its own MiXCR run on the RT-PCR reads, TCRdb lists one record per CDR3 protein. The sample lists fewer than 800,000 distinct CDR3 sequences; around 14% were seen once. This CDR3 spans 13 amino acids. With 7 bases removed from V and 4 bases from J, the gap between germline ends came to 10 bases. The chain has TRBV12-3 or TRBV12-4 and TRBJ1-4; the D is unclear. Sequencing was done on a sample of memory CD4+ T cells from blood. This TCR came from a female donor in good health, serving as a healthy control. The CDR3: CASTRHYNEKLFF. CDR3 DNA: TGTGCCAGCACTAGACACTATAATGAAAAACTGTTTTTT.